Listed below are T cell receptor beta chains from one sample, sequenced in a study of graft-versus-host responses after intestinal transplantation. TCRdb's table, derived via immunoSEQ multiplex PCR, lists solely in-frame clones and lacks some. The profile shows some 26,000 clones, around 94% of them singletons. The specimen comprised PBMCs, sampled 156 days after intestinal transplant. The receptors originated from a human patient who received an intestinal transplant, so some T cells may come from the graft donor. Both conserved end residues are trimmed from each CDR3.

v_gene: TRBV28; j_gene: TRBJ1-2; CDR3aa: AIGLRNLNYGYT
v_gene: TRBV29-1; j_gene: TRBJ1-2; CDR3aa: SVEDRGVGLDYGYT
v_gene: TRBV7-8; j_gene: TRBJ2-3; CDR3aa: ASSRKPGTGTFRANTQY
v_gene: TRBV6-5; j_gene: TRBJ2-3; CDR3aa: ASRERTDTQY
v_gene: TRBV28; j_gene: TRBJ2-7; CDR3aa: ASSSQTSDDYEQY
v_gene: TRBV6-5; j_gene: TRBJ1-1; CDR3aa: ASSTRRETEAF
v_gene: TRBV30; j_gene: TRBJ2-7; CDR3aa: AWSVQGPYEQY
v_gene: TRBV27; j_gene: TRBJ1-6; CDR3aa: ASSLSSESSYNSPLH
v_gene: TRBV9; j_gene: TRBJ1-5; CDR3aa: ASSVGSNQPQH
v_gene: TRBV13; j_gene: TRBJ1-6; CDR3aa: ASSLGSSPLH
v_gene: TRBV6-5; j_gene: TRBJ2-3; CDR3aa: ASSHTSGEGDTQY
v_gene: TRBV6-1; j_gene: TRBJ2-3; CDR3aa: ASSDYTDTQY
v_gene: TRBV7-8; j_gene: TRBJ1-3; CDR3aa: ASSLGVAGNTIY
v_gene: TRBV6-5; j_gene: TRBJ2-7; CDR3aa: ASSYSGDPYEQY
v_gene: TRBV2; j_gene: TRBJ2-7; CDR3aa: ASSWTGSSYEQY
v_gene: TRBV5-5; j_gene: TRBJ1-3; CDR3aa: ASSLAGPSGNTIY
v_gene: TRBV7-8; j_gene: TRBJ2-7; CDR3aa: ASSSGQEYEQY